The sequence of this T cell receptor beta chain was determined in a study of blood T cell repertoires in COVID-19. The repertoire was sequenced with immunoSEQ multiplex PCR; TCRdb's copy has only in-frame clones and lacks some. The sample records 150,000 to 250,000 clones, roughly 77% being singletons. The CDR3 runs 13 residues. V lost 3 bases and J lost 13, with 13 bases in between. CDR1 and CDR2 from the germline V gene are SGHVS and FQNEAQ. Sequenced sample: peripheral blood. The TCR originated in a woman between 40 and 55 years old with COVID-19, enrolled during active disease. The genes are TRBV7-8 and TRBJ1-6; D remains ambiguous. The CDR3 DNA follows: TGTGCCAGCAGCTTCGGGGAAGGAACCCCCCTCCACTTT. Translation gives CASSFGEGTPLHF.